This T cell receptor beta chain comes out of a study of blood T cell repertoires in COVID-19 (dated by TCRdb to 2018 to 2021). In the study overall: Samples covering the acute and convalescent phases of COVID-19 were provided by collaborators in the United States, Italy and Spain. The prospective study material was composed of cDNA or gDNA derived from T cells, B-cell-depleted T cells, or PBMCs. The dataset comprised deeply sampled blood TCRbeta repertoires from subjects exposed to, actively infected with, or recovered from COVID-19. The repertoires were made available in a free public database intended to serve as a resource for research on the immune response to SARS-CoV-2. The samples were drawn from the first 160 participants of the ongoing ImmuneRACE study and from 1,254 subjects provided by 6 global collaborators. The sample metadata nearly always contained a de-identified subject ID, COVID-19 status, age in years and sex. Where available, HLA class I and class II types were obtained from metadata supplied by the sample provider rather than from assay-based typing.

Here is what the overall study found, with its caveats: The amount of clinical and demographic metadata varied by source and participant and was provided uncurated.

Of note for this clone: There is no known antigen for this receptor. Base qualities are missing; no much larger clone stands one base away.

Enrolling through a virtual design, the prospective study's participants ranged in age from roughly 18 to 100 years and lived across roughly 23 United States geographic areas. Cohort assignment in the prospective study relied on participant-reported clinical history from a screening survey and a study questionnaire. For ImmuneRACE Cohort 3, a participant was defined as recovered based on two consecutive negative NP/OP PCR tests, clearance by a healthcare professional, or resolution of symptoms. Mobile phlebotomists in the prospective study collected whole blood, serum and a nasopharyngeal or oropharyngeal swab from every participant. Participants in the prospective study had the option to provide additional blood draws and questionnaires over a roughly two-month period. Blood samples from the prospective study were shipped frozen or at room temperature prior to DNA extraction. The CDR3 contains 15 residues, cysteine and phenylalanine counted. Kept here is only the CDR3 DNA, which spans 45 bases and is read in frame from base 1. V loses 5 bases at its end and J loses 5 bases; junction bases beyond the gene matches: 9. CDR1 and CDR2, looked up from the germline V gene, are SGHTA and FQGTGA.

TCRbeta CDR3 regions were amplified from genomic DNA by means of the immunoSEQ Assay, a bias-controlled multiplex PCR. The original methods were these. Within the assay, amplification of reference gene primers was used to estimate how many nucleated cells each sample contained. Sequence reads were collapsed and filtered to measure the absolute abundance of every unique TCRbeta CDR3 rearrangement. For each sample, productive Simpson clonality was calculated as the square root of Simpson's diversity index over productive rearrangements. As stored in TCRdb, this immuneACCESS dataset retains in-frame rearrangements with V and J assigned. A fraction of the clones does not appear; measured against another copy, unresolved V genes explain less than half of the discrepancy, and the remainder lacks a known reason. That table furnishes V, J and clone size, whereas the DNA furnished D and trimming. The sample records about 340,000 clones, 92% of which are singletons. The ten largest clones represent about 18% of the sample.

The sequencing input was PBMCs or T cells enriched from blood (not recorded which). The chain links TRBV7-3 with TRBJ2-3; 8 bases in the junction line up with TRBD1. This TCR was sampled from a woman aged 25 to 45 who had recovered from COVID-19. CDR3 reads: CASSRTGSGLDTQYF. The bases read TGTGCCAGCAGCCGGACAGGGTCGGGATTAGATACGCAGTATTTT.